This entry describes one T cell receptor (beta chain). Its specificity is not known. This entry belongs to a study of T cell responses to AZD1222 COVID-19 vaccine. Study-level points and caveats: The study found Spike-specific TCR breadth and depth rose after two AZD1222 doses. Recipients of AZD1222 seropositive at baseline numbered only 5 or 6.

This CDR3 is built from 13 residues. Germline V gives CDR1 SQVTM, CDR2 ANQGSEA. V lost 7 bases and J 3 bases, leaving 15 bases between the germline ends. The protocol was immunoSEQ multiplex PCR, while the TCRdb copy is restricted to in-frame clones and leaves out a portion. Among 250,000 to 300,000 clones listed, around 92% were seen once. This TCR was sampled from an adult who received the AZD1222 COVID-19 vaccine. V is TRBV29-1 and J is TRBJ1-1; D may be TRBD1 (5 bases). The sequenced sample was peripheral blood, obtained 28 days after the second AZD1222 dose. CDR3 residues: CSGLAGGDTEAFF. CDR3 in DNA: TGCAGCGGACTAGCTGGAGGGGACACTGAAGCTTTCTTT.